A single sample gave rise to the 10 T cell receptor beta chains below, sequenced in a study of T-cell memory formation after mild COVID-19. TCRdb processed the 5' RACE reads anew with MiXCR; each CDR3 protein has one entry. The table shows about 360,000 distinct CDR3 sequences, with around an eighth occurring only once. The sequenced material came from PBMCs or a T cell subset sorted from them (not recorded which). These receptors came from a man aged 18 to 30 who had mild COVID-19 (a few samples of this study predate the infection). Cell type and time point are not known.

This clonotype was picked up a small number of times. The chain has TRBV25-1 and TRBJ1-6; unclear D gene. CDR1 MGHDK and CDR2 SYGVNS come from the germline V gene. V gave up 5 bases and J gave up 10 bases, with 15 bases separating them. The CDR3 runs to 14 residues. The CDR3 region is CASSQRIVGSPLHF. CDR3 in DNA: TGTGCCAGCAGTCAGAGGATTGTGGGCTCACCCCTCCACTTT.

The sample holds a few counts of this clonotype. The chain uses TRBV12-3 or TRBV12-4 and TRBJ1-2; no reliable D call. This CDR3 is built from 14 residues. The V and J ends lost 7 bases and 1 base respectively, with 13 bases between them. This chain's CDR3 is CASTPRILNYGYTF. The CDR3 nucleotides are TGTGCCAGCACTCCCCGGATCCTTAACTATGGCTACACCTTC.

In DNA form, the CDR3 reads TGTGCCAGTAGTCGGCTAGCCAAGTTGGCAGATACGCAGTATTTT. Translated: CASSRLAKLADTQYF. The genes are TRBV19 and TRBJ2-3; D is perhaps TRBD2 (5 bases). This CDR3 is 15 amino acids long. From germline, CDR1 is LNHDA and CDR2 SQIVND (reference sequence). Trimming shortened V by 5 bases and J by 4 bases, and 16 bases separated the two germline ends.

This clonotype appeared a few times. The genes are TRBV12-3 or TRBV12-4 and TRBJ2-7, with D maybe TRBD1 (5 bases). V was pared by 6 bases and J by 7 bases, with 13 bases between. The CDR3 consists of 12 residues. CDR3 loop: CASSPDTGEQYV. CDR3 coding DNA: TGTGCCAGCAGCCCGGACACGGGTGAGCAGTACGTC.

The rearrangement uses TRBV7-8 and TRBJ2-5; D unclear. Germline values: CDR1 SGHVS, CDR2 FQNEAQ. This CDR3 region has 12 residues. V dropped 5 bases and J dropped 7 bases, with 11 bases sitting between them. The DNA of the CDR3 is TGTGCCAGCAGCCCTCCCCCCTGGACCCAGTACTTC. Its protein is CASSPPPWTQYF.

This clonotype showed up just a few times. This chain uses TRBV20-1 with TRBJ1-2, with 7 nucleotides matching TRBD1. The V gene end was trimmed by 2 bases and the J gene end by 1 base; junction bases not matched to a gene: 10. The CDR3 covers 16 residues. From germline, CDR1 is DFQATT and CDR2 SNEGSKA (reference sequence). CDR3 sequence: CSARTGENWDNYGYTF. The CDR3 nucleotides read TGCAGTGCTAGAACAGGGGAAAATTGGGATAACTATGGCTACACCTTC.

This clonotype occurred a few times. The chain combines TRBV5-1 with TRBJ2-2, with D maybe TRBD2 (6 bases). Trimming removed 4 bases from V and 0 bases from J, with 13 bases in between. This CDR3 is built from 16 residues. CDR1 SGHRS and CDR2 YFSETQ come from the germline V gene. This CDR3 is CASSILIAANTGELFF. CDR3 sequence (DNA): TGCGCCAGCAGCATCTTAATAGCGGCGAACACCGGGGAGCTGTTTTTT.

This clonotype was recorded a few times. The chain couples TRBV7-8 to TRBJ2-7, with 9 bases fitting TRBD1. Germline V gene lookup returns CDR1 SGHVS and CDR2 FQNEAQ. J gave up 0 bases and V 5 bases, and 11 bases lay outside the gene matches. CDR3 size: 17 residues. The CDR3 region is CASSHPAGQGSSYEQYV. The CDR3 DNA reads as TGTGCCAGCAGCCACCCGGCGGGACAGGGAAGCTCCTACGAGCAGTACGTC.

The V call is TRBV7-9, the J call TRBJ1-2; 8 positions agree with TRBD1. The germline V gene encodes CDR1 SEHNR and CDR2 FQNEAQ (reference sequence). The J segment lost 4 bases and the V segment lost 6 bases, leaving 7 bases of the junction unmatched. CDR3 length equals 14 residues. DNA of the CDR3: TGTGCCAGCAGACCTGGACAGGGACCCTATGGCTACACCTTC. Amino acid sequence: CASRPGQGPYGYTF.

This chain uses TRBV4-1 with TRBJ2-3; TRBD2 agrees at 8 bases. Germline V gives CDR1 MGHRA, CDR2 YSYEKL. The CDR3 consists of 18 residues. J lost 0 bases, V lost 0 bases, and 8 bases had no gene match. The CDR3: CASSQEGGLEVSTDTQYF. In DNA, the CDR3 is TGCGCCAGCAGCCAAGAGGGGGGACTAGAGGTTAGCACAGATACGCAGTATTTT.